A selection of T cell receptor beta chains follows, all from one sample in a study of T cell changes during pregnancy in multiple sclerosis. The protocol was immunoSEQ multiplex PCR, while the TCRdb copy is restricted to in-frame clones and leaves out a portion. The table includes 46,000 or so clones, roughly 95% detected once. This specimen consisted of CD8+ T cells from peripheral blood mononuclear cells, obtained after pregnancy. Every receptor here comes from a female donor with multiple sclerosis, enrolled in a pregnancy study. The CDR3 runs from the conserved cysteine through the conserved F or W. D genes are given only for firm matches.

TRBJ2-1 TRBV10-3 TRBD1 TGTGCCATCAGTGAAACAGGGGGCTCCCTTTACAATGAGCAGTTCTTC CAISETGGSLYNEQFF
TRBJ1-5 TRBV7-9 - TGTGCCAGCAGCTTACTTGAGGTCGGTCAGCCCCAGCATTTT CASSLLEVGQPQHF
TRBJ2-5 TRBV7-9 - TGTGCCAGCAGCTCCTTAGCGGACCAAGAGACCCAGTACTTC CASSSLADQETQYF
TRBJ2-1 TRBV28 - TGTGCCAGCAGTTTAACCCTGAACAGCCAAGTAGGGCTAGCCTCCTTTTACAATGAGCAGTTCTTC CASSLTLNSQVGLASFYNEQFF
TRBJ2-1 TRBV18 - TGTGCCAGCTCACCAGCAGGGGGGCGCTCCTACAATGAGCAGTTCTTC CASSPAGGRSYNEQFF
TRBJ2-7 TRBV27 - TGTGCCAGCAGACATTTATTCGAGCAGTACTTC CASRHLFEQYF
TRBJ2-2 TRBV6-5 TRBD1 TGTGCCAGCAGGAGGGACAGGGATAACACCGGGGAGCTGTTTTTT CASRRDRDNTGELFF
TRBJ1-1 TRBV4-1 - TGCGCCAGCAGCCACCGACAGAACACTGAAGCTTTCTTT CASSHRQNTEAFF
TRBJ2-2 TRBV9 - TGTGCCAGCAGCGGTAGTTACGGAGACAGGCGAGGAACCGGGGAGCTGTTTTTT CASSGSYGDRRGTGELFF
TRBJ2-7 TRBV10-3 TRBD1 TGTGCCATCAGTGAGCCGACTCCCGGGACAGGGACCTACGAGCAGTACTTC CAISEPTPGTGTYEQYF
TRBJ2-3 TRBV2 TRBD2 TGTGCCAGCAGTGGGGAGGGGAACACAGATACGCAGTATTTT CASSGEGNTDTQYF
TRBJ2-1 TRBV2 TRBD2 TGTGCCAGCAGTGAAGGGAGCGGGGGGGCCCATGAGCAGTTCTTC CASSEGSGGAHEQFF
TRBJ1-1 TRBV14 - TGTGCCAGCACCCAGGTCTACGGAGGCACTGAAGCTTTCTTT CASTQVYGGTEAFF
TRBJ2-3 TRBV5-1 - TGCGCCAGCAGCATAAGGACAACCTCCACAGATACGCAGTATTTT CASSIRTTSTDTQYF
TRBJ2-7 TRBV29-1 - TGCAGCGTTCCAGAACAGGACGAGCAGTACTTC CSVPEQDEQYF
TRBJ2-3 TRBV6-6 TRBD1 TGTGCCAGCAGTTATCCAACAGGGGTATGGACAGATACGCAGTATTTT CASSYPTGVWTDTQYF
TRBJ2-5 TRBV7-9 - TGTGCCAGCAGCTGGAGACCTGAAATGCGCGAGACCCAGTACTTC CASSWRPEMRETQYF
TRBJ1-1 TRBV7-9 TRBD1 TGTGCCAGCAGCTCGGGACAGGGGAAGAACACTGAAGCTTTCTTT CASSSGQGKNTEAFF